This T cell receptor (beta chain) comes out of a study of CD8 T cells in ankylosing spondylitis. This clonotype has only a few counts. Its target is unknown. 5'-RACE, quantitative and with molecular barcodes, yielded the TCR beta libraries. TCRdb processed the 5' RACE reads anew with MiXCR; each CDR3 protein has one entry. The sample has 230,000 or so distinct CDR3 sequences, about 20% seen once. The study's findings and limits: Within ankylosing spondylitis blood, a TCR beta motif made up of roughly eight highly homologous variants appeared to be characteristic. Reactive arthritis synovial fluid and blood were previously reported to contain some motif variants. Matched ankylosing spondylitis synovial fluid reportedly showed significant enrichment of disease-linked clones.

The sequenced material came from blood, either unsorted or a sorted T cell fraction (not recorded which). The sequence came from a male donor with ankylosing spondylitis or in good health (not recorded which).

CDR3 amino acids: CASRAPGALQETQYF. CDR3 in DNA: TGTGCCAGCAGAGCACCTGGGGCCCTTCAAGAGACCCAGTACTTC. The chain has TRBV28 and TRBJ2-5, with D possibly matching TRBD1 (5 bases). The germline V gene has CDR1 MDHEN and CDR2 SYDVKM. V was clipped by 6 bases and J by 2 bases, with 16 bases between them. The CDR3 runs 15 residues.